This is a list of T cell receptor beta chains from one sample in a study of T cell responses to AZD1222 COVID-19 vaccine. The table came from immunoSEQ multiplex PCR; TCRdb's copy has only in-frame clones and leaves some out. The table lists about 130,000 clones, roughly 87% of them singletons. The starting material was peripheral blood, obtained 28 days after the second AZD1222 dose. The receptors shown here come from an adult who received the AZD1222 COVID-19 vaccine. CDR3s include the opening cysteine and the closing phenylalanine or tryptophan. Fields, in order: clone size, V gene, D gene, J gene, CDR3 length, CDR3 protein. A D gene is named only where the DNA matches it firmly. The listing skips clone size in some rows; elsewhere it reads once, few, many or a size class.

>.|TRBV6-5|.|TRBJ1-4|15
CASGPLRAGGEKLFF
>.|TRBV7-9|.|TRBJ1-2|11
CASSFDYGYTF
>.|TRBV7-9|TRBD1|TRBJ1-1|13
CASRRTGSPEAFF
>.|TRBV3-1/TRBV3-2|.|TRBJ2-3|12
CASSFQRDTQYF
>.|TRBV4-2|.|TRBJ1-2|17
CASTAGQGVSGNYGYTF
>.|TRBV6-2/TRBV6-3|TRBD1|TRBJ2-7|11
CASSYMGQVHF
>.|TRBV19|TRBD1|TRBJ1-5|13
CASNNRGSQPQHF
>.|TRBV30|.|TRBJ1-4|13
CACSGGWSEKLFF
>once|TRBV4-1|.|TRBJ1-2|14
CASSQGIQNYGYTF
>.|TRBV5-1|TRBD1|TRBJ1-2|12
CASSPDRDGYTF
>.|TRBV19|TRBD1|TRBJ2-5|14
CASSMTGSVETQYF
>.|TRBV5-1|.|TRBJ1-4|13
CASRKGPNEKLFF
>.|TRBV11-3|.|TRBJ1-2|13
CASSFRGGGGYTF
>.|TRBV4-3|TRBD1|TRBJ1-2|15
CASSQTGQGYYGYTF
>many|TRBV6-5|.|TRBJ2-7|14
CASSSRGPFWEQYF
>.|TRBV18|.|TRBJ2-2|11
CASSPSWELFF
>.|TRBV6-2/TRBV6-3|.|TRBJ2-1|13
CASSYSNPPEQFF
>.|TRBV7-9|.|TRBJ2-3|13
CASSLVPNPPQYF
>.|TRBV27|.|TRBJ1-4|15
CASSPRPATNEKLFF
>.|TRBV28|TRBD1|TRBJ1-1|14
CASIRGRMNTEAFF
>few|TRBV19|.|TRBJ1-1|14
CASSREGLNTEAFF
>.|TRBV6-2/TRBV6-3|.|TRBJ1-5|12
CASSHQEQPQHF
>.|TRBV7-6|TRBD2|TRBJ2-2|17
CASSAGLAGGPAGELFF
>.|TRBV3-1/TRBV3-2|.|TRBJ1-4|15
CASSQTFGGNEKLFF
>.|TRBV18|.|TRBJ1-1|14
CASSLQQLNTEAFF
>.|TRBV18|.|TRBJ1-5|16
CASSPRQAGVGQPQHF
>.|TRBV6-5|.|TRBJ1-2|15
CASSYSPGAAHGYTF
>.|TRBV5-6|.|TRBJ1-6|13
CASSWEVNSPLHF
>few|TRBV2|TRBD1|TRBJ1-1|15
CASSARGQGDTEAFF
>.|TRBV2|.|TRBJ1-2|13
CASSTDSDYGYTF
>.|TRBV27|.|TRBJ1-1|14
CASSPFGGYTEAFF
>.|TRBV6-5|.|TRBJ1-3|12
CASNLLKNTIYF
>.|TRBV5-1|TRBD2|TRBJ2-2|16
CASSLAPTSVTGELFF
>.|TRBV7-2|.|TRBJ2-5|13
CASSLGSQETQYF
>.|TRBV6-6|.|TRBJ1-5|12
CASSYGNQPQHF
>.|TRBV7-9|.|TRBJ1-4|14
CASSQQTPLEKLFF
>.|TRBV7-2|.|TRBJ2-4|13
CASSGEDGNIQYF
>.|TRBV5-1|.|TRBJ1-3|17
CASSLTYRAGSGNTIYF
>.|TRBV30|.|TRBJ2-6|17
CAWSVLPGWTGANVLTF
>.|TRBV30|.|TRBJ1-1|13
CAWSQRGHTEAFF
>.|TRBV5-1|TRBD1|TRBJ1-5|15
CASSPQTGFDQPQHF
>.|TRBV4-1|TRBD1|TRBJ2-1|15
CASSQGQGTYNEQFF
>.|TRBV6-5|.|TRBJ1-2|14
CASSFSGPSYGYTF
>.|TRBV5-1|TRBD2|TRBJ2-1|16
CASRELAGESYNEQFF
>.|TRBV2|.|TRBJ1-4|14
CASSTGFGNEKLFF
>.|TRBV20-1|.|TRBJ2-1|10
CSARGDKQFF
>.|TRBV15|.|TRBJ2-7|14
CATSSGWGGYEQYF
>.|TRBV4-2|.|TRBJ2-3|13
CASSFSPTDTQYF
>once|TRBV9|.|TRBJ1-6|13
CASSVGRNSPLHF
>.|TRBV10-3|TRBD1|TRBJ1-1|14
CAIRGTGLSPEAFF
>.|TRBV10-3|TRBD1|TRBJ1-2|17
CAIRVPGQGAEVYGYTF
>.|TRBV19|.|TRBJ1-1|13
CASSIIGNTEAFF
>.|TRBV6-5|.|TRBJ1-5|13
CASSSLVNQPQHF
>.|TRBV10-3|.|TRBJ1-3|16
CAISESLGGSGNTIYF
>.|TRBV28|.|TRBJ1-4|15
CASSFWGLGNEKLFF
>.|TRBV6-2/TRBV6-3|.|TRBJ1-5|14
CASSAGAAIQPQHF
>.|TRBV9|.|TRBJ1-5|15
CASSVEPGGNQPQHF